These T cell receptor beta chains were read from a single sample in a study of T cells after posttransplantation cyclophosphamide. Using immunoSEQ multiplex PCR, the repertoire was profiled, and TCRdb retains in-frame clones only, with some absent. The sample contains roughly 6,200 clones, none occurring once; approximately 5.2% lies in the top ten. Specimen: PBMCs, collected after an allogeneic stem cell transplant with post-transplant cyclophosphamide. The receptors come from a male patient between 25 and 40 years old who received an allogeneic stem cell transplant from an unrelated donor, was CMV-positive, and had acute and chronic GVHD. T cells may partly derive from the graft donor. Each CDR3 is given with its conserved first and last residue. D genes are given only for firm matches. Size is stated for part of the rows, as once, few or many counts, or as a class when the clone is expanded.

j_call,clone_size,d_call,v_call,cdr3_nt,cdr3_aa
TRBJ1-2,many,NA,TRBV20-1,TGCAGTGCCCAGAACTATGGCTACACCTTC,CSAQNYGYTF
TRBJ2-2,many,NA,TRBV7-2,TGTGCCAGCAGCCGGGACACCGGGGAGCTGTTTTTT,CASSRDTGELFF
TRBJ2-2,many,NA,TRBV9,TGTGCCAGCAGCGTAGTATGGGGCGCGAACACCGGGGAGCTGTTTTTT,CASSVVWGANTGELFF
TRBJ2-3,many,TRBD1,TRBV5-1,TGCGCCAGCAGCTTGGTGGCAGGGGGTTGGAACGGGAACACAGATACGCAGTATTTT,CASSLVAGGWNGNTDTQYF
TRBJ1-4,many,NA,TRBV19,TGTGCCAGTAGTATTGCGGGGGCCGGCGAAAAACTGTTTTTT,CASSIAGAGEKLFF
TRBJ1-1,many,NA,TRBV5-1,TGCGCCAGCAGCTTATATGGGGGCCAGGGGAACACTGAAGCTTTCTTT,CASSLYGGQGNTEAFF
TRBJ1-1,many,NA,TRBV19,TGTGCCAGTACTATATCTAGGTCCTCCAGCACTGAAGCTTTCTTT,CASTISRSSSTEAFF
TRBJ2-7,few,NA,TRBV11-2,TGTGCCAGCAGCTTAGCAGGGTCTGACGAGCAGTACTTC,CASSLAGSDEQYF
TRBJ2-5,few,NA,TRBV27,TGTGCCAGCAGTCCCCGTCGGAGGGAGACCCAGTACTTC,CASSPRRRETQYF
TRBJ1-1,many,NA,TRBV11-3,TGTGCCAGCAGCCCAAATGTGGGCAGGGGAACTGAAGCTTTCTTT,CASSPNVGRGTEAFF
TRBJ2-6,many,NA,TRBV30,TGTGCCTGGACACGGTGGGGCTTACCCAGCTCTGGGGCCAACGTCCTGACTTTC,CAWTRWGLPSSGANVLTF
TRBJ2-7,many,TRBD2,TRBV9,TGTGCCAGCAGCGTTGGGACTAGCACATCCGAGCAGTACTTC,CASSVGTSTSEQYF
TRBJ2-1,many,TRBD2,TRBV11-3,TGTGCCAGCAGCTTAGGCACGGGCGGGGGGCGGCTCTTC,CASSLGTGGGRLF
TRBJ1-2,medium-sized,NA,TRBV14,TGTGCCAGCAGCCAAGATTACGGCAGGTCTGGCTACACCTTC,CASSQDYGRSGYTF
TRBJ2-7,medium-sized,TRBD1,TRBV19,TGTGCCAGTAGTAGGGGCCCGGGACAGACAGCCTACGAGCAGTACTTC,CASSRGPGQTAYEQYF
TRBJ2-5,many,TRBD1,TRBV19,TGTGCCAGTAGTGTTTACAGGGGCCAAGAGACCCAGTACTTC,CASSVYRGQETQYF
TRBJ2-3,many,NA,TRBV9,TGTGCCAGCAGCGTAGCTGGGCGGGGTCGGACAGATACGCAGTATTTT,CASSVAGRGRTDTQYF
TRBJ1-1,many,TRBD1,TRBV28,TGTGCCAGCAGTTCGCGGGACAGGGGATGGGTTGTCGGAGCTTTCTTT,CASSSRDRGWVVGAFF
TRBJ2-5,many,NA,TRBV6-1,TGTGCCAGCAGAAATACGGGTCAAGAGACCCAGTACTTC,CASRNTGQETQYF
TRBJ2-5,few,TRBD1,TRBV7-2,TGTGCCAGCAGCCTCCGGGACAGGGGCGTGGAGGCCCAGTACTTC,CASSLRDRGVEAQYF
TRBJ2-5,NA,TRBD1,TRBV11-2,TGTGCCAGCAGCGCGTCGGGACAGGGGAGAGAGACCCAGTACTTC,CASSASGQGRETQYF
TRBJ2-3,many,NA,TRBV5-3,TGTGCCAGAAGCTGGGGCCTCGAGGTGAGAGATACGCAGTATTTT,CARSWGLEVRDTQYF
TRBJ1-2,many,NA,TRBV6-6,TGTGCCAGCAGTTACCCGGCGGAAAGAAACTATGGCTACACCTTC,CASSYPAERNYGYTF
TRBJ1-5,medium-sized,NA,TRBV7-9,TGTGCCAGCAGCTTAGGACAGGTTAGCAATCAGCCCCAGCATTTT,CASSLGQVSNQPQHF
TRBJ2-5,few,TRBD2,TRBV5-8,TGTGCCAGCAGCTGGTCTTTCGGGGGGTACCAAGAGACCCAGTACTTC,CASSWSFGGYQETQYF
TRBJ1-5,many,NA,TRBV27,TGTGCCAGCCCCGAGCGGGCAGGGACGCGCAATCAGCCCCAGCATTTT,CASPERAGTRNQPQHF
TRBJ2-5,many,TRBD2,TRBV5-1,TGCGCCAGCAGCTTCCGGGGGGACCAAGAGACCCAGTACTTC,CASSFRGDQETQYF
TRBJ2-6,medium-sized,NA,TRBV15,TGTGCCACCAGTGACCGGGTAGGTGGGGCCAACGTCCTGACTTTC,CATSDRVGGANVLTF
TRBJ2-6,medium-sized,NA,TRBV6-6,TGTGCCAGCACACGTACATCTGGGGCCAACGTCCTGACTTTC,CASTRTSGANVLTF
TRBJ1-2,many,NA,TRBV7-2,TGTGCCAGCAGCTTAGGAGCTAACTATGGCTACACCTTC,CASSLGANYGYTF
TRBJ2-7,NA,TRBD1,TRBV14,TGTGCCAGCAGCCAAGTAAACAGGGGATACGAGCAGTACTTC,CASSQVNRGYEQYF
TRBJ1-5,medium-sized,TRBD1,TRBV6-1,TGTGCCAGCAATGGACAGGGTTCTGGCAATCAGCCCCAGCATTTT,CASNGQGSGNQPQHF
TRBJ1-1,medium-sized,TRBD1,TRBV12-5,TGTGCTAGTGGTTCCGGGGACAGGGGAAACACTGAAGCTTTCTTT,CASGSGDRGNTEAFF
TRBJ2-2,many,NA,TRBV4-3,TGCGCCAGCAGCCTTCGGTTTAACACCGGGGAGCTGTTTTTT,CASSLRFNTGELFF
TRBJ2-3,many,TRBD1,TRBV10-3,TGTGCCATCAGTGGGACAGGGGGCATTACGCAGTATTTT,CAISGTGGITQYF